Below are 8 T cell receptor beta chains sequenced from a single sample in a study of T cell responses to AZD1222 COVID-19 vaccine. Libraries were prepared by immunoSEQ multiplex PCR; TCRdb keeps only in-frame clonotypes and omits some of them. Among 66,000 or so clones listed, about four fifths were seen once. The input for sequencing was peripheral blood, taken on day 0 of MenACWY control vaccination. These TCRs come from an adult in good health.

The V and J genes are TRBV3-1 (or the pseudogene TRBV3-2) and TRBJ1-1; D uncertain. This CDR3 contains 13 residues. Per germline, CDR1 LGHDT and CDR2 YNNKEL (reference sequence). V lost 2 bases to trimming and J lost 1 base, with 5 bases between them. CDR3 DNA sequence: TGTGCCAGCAGCCAAATGGAGAACACTGAAGCTTTCTTT. Translating gives CASSQMENTEAFF.

The chain joins TRBV11-2 to TRBJ2-5; tentative D call: TRBD1 (6 bases). Trimming stripped 2 bases from V and 5 bases from J, with 21 bases between. This CDR3 has 17 residues. The germline gives CDR1 SGHAT, CDR2 FQNNGV. CDR3: CASSLLGALDVRETQYF. The CDR3 bases are TGTGCCAGCAGCTTATTGGGGGCCCTGGACGTCCGGGAGACCCAGTACTTC.

This clone was found a few times. Other DNA sequences from this sample encode an identical CDR3 as well. The V and J genes are TRBV5-1 and TRBJ1-2; D possibly corresponds to TRBD1 (6 bases). CDR1 is SGHRS and CDR2 is YFSETQ in the germline V gene. The CDR3 covers 13 residues. The V gene lost 1 base and the J gene lost 4 bases, with 8 bases spanning the gap. CDR3 sequence (DNA): TGCGCCAGCAGCTTGTCAGGGGTCTATGGCTACACCTTC. Its protein product is CASSLSGVYGYTF.

This clone was seen only a few times. The chain employs TRBV30 and TRBJ2-7, with 10 positions matching TRBD1. With V trimmed by 6 bases and J by 6 bases, 8 bases remained unmatched. The CDR3 sequence is 13 residues long. Germline V gives CDR1 GTSNPN, CDR2 SVGIG (reference sequence). The CDR3 DNA sequence: TGTGCCTGCGATCCGGGACAGGGGTCCGAGCAGTACTTC. This encodes CACDPGQGSEQYF.

V is TRBV3-1 (or the pseudogene TRBV3-2) and J is TRBJ2-7, with D tentatively TRBD2 (5 bases). Trimming cost V 3 bases and J 2 bases, with 14 bases left between them. Germline CDR1 LGHDT, CDR2 YNNKEL (reference sequence). The CDR3 runs 15 residues. The CDR3: CASSQGSGPTYEQYF. DNA for the CDR3: TGTGCCAGCAGCCAGGGCAGCGGCCCGACCTACGAGCAGTACTTC.

This rearrangement joins TRBV5-1 to TRBJ2-7; 9 bases are a match to TRBD1. The CDR3 sequence is 15 residues long. Trimming removed 2 bases from V and 3 bases from J; junction bases left unmatched: 6. CDR1 SGHRS and CDR2 YFSETQ come from the germline V gene. Here the CDR3 DNA reads TGCGCCAGCAGCTTCGGGACAGGGAAGAGCTACGAGCAGTACTTC. Protein product: CASSFGTGKSYEQYF.

The chain is built from TRBV4-2 and TRBJ2-3; 10 nucleotides agree with TRBD1. Trimming cost V 5 bases and J 1 base; bases outside gene matches: 6. CDR3 size: 16 residues. Germline assignment: CDR1 LGHNA and CDR2 YNFKEQ. The CDR3 DNA is TGTGCCAGCAGCTACGAGGGGACAGGGGGCACAGATACGCAGTATTTT. Translation gives CASSYEGTGGTDTQYF.

The chain couples TRBV20-1 to TRBJ2-5; 7 nucleotides line up with TRBD2. The CDR3 consists of 16 residues. The trim removed 3 bases at V and 4 bases at J, leaving 14 bases unmatched. The germline gives CDR1 DFQATT, CDR2 SNEGSKA (reference sequence). CDR3 protein: CSASPRAGVRGETQYF. CDR3 sequence (DNA): TGCAGTGCTAGTCCTAGGGCGGGAGTGAGGGGAGAGACCCAGTACTTC.